The clone carrying this T cell receptor beta chain was seen a few times. TCRdb redid the calling of the RT-PCR reads with MiXCR, one entry per CDR3 protein. The sample holds fewer than 800,000 distinct CDR3 sequences, around 14% seen once. Trimming stripped 3 bases from V and 3 bases from J, with 12 bases between. The V gene's germline CDR1 is SGHRS and CDR2 YFSETQ. This CDR3 spans 15 amino acids. This clonotype was sampled from a female donor in good health, serving as a healthy control. The chain uses TRBV5-1 and TRBJ1-4; D remains unclear. Material: memory CD4+ T cells from blood. CDR3 sequence reads: CASSSDGASNEKLFF. The CDR3 DNA follows: TGCGCCAGCAGCTCGGACGGAGCGTCTAATGAAAAACTGTTTTTT. Complete variable domain (other parts from reference TRBV5-1 and TRBJ1-4): KAGVTQTPRYLIKTRGQQVTLSCSPISGHRSVSWYQQTPGQGLQFLFEYFSETQRNKGNFPGRFSGRQFSNSRSEMNVSTLELGDSALYLCASSSDGASNEKLFFGSGTQLSVL.